This TCR beta chain emerged from a study of OX40 agonist ivuxolimab in advanced cancers. Study details: Participants averaged approximately 60 years of age (range about 23 to 79) and were less than 85% male.

Between the trimmed V and J ends, which lost 6 bases and 0 bases, there was a span of 5 bases. The CDR3 has 12 residues. The germline V gene has CDR1 MNHNY and CDR2 SVGAGI (reference sequence). Concerning this clone itself: Antigen unknown.

Overall study findings and caveats: Circulating CD4+ and CD8+ T cells showed clonal expansion by week 6 at 0.1 to 3.0 mg/kg.

The method was immunoSEQ multiplex PCR; TCRdb's version includes in-frame clones alone and lacks a portion of them. The sample contains under 100,000 clones, more than 85% of which appear only once. Autoimmune disease history or systemic immunosuppression disqualified patients. The clonotype originates from an adult with an advanced solid tumor such as melanoma, head and neck, liver or kidney cancer. The chain combines TRBV6-6 with TRBJ2-5, with D unclear. The specimen was CD4+ or CD8+ T cells sorted from blood, collected in a trial of the OX40 agonist ivuxolimab. The CDR3 loop reads CASSQYQETQYF. In nucleotides, the CDR3 is TGTGCCAGCAGCCAGTACCAAGAGACCCAGTACTTC.